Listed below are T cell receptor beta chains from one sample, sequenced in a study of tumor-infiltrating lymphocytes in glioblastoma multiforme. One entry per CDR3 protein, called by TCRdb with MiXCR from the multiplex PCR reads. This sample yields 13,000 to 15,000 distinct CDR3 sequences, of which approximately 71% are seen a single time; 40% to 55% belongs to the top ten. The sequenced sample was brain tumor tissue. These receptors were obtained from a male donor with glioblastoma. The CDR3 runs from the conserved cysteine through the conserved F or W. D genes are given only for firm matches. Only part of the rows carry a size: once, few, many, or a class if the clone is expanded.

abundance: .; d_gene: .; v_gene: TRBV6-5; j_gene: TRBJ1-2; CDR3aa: CASSYSKGWDGYTF; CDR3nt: TGTGCCAGCAGTTACTCGAAGGGTTGGGATGGCTACACCTTC
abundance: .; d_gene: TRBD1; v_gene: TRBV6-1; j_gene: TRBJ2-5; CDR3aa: CASSLTGSVRETQYF; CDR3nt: TGTGCCAGCAGTTTGACAGGGTCTGTGAGGGAGACCCAGTACTTC
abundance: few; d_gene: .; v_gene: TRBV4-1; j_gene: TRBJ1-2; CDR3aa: CASSQAVYSYTF; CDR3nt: TGCGCCAGCAGCCAAGCTGTGTATAGCTACACCTTC
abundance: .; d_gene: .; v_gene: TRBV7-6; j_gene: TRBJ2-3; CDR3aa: CASSSSWGGGDTDTQYF; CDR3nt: TGTGCCAGCAGTTCCTCGTGGGGAGGGGGGGACACAGATACGCAGTATTTT
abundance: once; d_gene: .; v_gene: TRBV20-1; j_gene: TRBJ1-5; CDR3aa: CSAIRDSNQPQHF; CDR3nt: TGCAGTGCTATTCGTGATAGCAATCAGCCCCAGCATTTC
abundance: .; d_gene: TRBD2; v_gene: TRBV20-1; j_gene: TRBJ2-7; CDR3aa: CSARGDRRSSGSIEQCF; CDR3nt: TGCAGTGCTAGAGGTGATCGTCGGTCTAGCGGGAGTATCGAGCAGTGCTTC
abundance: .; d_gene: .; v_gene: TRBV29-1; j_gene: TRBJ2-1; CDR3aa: CSLKFAGYNEQFF; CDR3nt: TGCAGCCTAAAATTTGCGGGCTACAATGAGCAGTTCTTC
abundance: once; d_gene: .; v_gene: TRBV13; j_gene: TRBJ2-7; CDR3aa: CANSIRQDNSYEQYF; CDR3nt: TGTGCCAACAGCATTCGACAGGATAACTCCTACGAGCAGTACTTC
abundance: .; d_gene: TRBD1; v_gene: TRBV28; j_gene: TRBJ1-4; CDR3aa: CASSGVGTGVANEKLFF; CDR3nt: TGTGCCAGCAGCGGGGTGGGGACAGGGGTGGCTAATGAAAAACTGTTTTTT
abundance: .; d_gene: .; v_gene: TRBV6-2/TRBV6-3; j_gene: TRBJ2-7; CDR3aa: CASSYAYEQHF; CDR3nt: TGTGCCAGCAGTTATGCCTACGAGCAGCACTTC
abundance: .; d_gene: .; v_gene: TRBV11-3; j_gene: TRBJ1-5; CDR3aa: CASSSERTEGPRREPQHF; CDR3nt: TGTGCCAGCAGCTCAGAACGAACAGAAGGGCCCCGCAGGGAGCCCCAGCATTTT
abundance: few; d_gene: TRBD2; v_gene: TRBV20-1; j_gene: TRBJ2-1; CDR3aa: CSARGPGLARDEQFF; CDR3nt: TGCAGTGCTAGAGGCCCGGGACTAGCGAGAGATGAGCAGTTCTTC
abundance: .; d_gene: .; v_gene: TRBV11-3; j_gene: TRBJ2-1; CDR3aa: CASSPGLGTGARGRNNGQFF; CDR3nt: TGTGCCAGCAGCCCGGGCTTAGGCACCGGGGCTAGGGGTAGGAACAATGGGCAGTTCTTC
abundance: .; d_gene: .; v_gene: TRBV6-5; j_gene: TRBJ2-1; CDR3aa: CASSYSKGTNEHFF; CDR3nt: TGTGCCAGCAGTTACTCGAAGGGAACCAATGAGCACTTCTTC
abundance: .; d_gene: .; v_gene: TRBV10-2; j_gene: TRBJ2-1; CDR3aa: CASSVAAYNEQFF; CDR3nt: TGCGCCAGCAGTGTCGCCGCTTACAATGAGCAGTTCTTC
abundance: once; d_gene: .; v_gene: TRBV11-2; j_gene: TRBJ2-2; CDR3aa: CTSVGQSYAGELFF; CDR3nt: TGTACCAGCGTGGGGCAGTCCTACGCCGGGGAGCTGTTTTTT
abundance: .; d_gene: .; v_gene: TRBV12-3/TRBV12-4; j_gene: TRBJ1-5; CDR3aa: CASREAVGPQHF; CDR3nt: TGTGCCAGCAGAGAAGCGGTAGGGCCCCAGCATTTT
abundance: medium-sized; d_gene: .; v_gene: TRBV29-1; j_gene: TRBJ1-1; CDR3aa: CSVDGQQAGKGAFF; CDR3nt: TGCAGCGTTGACGGTCAACAGGCAGGGAAGGGAGCTTTCTTT
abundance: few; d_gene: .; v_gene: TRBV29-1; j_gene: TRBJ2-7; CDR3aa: CSVARTSYELYF; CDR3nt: TGCAGCGTCGCCAGGACCTCCTACGAGCTGTACTTC
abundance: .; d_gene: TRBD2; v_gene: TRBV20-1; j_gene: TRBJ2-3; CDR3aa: CSASRIAGGPLDTQYF; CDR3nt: TGCAGTGCTAGCAGAATAGCGGGAGGGCCCCTAGATACGCAGTATTTT
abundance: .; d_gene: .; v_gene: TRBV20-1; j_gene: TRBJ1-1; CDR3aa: CSALRNTEAFF; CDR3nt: TGCAGTGCTCTCAGAAACACTGAAGCTTTCTTT
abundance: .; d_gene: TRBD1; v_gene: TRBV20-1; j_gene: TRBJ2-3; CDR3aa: CSAPDLRQGYSSDTQYF; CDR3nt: TGCAGTGCTCCCGATCTACGACAGGGATATAGCTCAGATACGCAGTATTTT
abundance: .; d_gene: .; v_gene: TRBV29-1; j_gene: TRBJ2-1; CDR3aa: CSGREYEQFF; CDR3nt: TGCAGCGGCAGGGAGTATGAGCAGTTCTTC
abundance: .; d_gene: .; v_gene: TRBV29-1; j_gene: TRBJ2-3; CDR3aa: CSVKPGLTDTQYF; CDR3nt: TGCAGCGTGAAACCGGGACTCACAGATACGCAGTATTTT
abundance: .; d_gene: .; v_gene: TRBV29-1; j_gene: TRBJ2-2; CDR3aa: CSVVGRVGTGELFF; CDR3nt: TGCAGCGTTGTGGGCAGGGTGGGCACCGGGGAGCTGTTTTTT
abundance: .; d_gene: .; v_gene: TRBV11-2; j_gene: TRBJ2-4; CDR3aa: CASSSNYRPELAKNIQYF; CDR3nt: TGTGCCAGCAGCTCCAATTACAGACCCGAGCTAGCCAAAAACATTCAGTACTTC
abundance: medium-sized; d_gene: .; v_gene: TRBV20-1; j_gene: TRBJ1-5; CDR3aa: CSARAPGVDQPQHF; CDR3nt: TGCAGTGCTAGGGCACCGGGGGTCGATCAGCCCCAGCATTTT
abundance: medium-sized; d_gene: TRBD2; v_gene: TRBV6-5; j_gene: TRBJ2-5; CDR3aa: CASKRGSATSGRQETQYF; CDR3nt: TGTGCCAGCAAGAGAGGTAGTGCGACTAGCGGAAGACAAGAGACCCAGTACTTC